Listed here are 17 T cell receptor beta chains from one sample, sequenced in a study of T cells in Graves' hyperthyroidism and ophthalmopathy. The CDR3 regions of TCR beta were amplified from RNA transcripts. The primer set for the first-round RT-PCR of the TCR CDR3 was HTBI. In TCRdb, the multiplex PCR reads were re-called with MiXCR into one record per CDR3 protein. The sample contains more than 350,000 distinct CDR3 sequences, 15% of which appear only once. The sequencing sample was made of blood. These receptor sequences come from a woman aged 60 to 75 with Graves' ophthalmopathy.

The chain is built from TRBV11-2 and TRBJ1-1, with a weak D call TRBD1 (5 bases). Germline V gene sequence: CDR1 SGHAT, CDR2 FQNNGV. V lost 1 base and J lost 3, with 12 bases in between. The CDR3 runs to 15 residues. CDR3 bases: TGTGCCAGCAGCTTAGGTTCCGGGGGATACACTGAAGCTTTCTTT. Its protein is CASSLGSGGYTEAFF. The full variable domain, with the rest looked up from reference TRBV11-2 and TRBJ1-1, is EAGVAQSPRYKIIEKRQSVAFWCNPISGHATLYWYQQILGQGPKLLIQFQNNGVVDDSQLPKDRFSAERLKGVDSTLKIQPAKLEDSAVYLCASSLGSGGYTEAFFGQGTRLTVV.

V is TRBV5-1 and J is TRBJ2-3; the match to TRBD2 covers 11 bases. The J segment lost 7 bases and the V segment lost 0 bases, leaving 10 bases of the junction unmatched. This CDR3 is 17 amino acids long. Germline CDR1 SGHRS, CDR2 YFSETQ. CDR3 sequence reads: CASSLAGLADRANTQYF. CDR3 nucleotides: TGCGCCAGCAGCTTGGCGGGACTAGCGGACAGGGCGAATACGCAGTATTTT.

This clonotype was detected ten times or more. The genes are TRBV5-1 and TRBJ2-1; 15 bases agree with TRBD2. Looked up from germline, CDR1 is SGHRS and CDR2 is YFSETQ. Trimming removed 2 bases from V and 0 bases from J; junction bases left unmatched: 15. The CDR3 has 22 amino acids. The DNA of the CDR3 is TGCGCCAGCAGCTTCAACACCCTGGGACTAGCGGGAGGACGGAGCTCCTACAATGAGCAGTTCTTC. This gives the protein CASSFNTLGLAGGRSSYNEQFF.

The chain carries TRBV28 and TRBJ2-7, with TRBD1 matching over 9 bases. CDR1 and CDR2 (germline): MDHEN, SYDVKM. The V gene end was trimmed by 5 bases and the J gene end by 4 bases; junction bases not matched to a gene: 9. This CDR3 comprises 15 residues. The CDR3 coding sequence is TGTGCCAGCAGTACGCGCCGGGACAGGGCGTACGAGCAGTACTTC. As protein: CASSTRRDRAYEQYF.

This clonotype was detected many times. V is TRBV28 and J is TRBJ2-5, with 9 bases aligning to TRBD2. This CDR3 comprises 15 residues. The J segment lost 0 bases and the V segment lost 4 bases, leaving 3 bases of the junction unmatched. Germline V gene data show CDR1 as MDHEN and CDR2 as SYDVKM. The chain's CDR3 is CASSSLAGYQETQYF. In DNA, the CDR3 is TGTGCCAGCAGTTCTCTAGCGGGGTACCAAGAGACCCAGTACTTC.

The chain has TRBV7-3 and TRBJ2-1; TRBD2 agrees at 14 bases. The V segment lost 4 bases and the J segment 6 bases; nucleotides outside the gene matches: 8. CDR3 length: 17 amino acids. In germline, CDR1 is SGHTA, CDR2 FQGTGA. The CDR3 bases are TGTGCCAGCAGCTCATATAGACTAGCGGGAGGGACCAATGAGCAGTTCTTC. The encoded protein is CASSSYRLAGGTNEQFF.

This clonotype was counted many times. The V call is TRBV12-3 or TRBV12-4, the J call TRBJ2-2; a possible D gene is TRBD2 (5 bases). Trimming took 3 bases from V and 1 from J, leaving 9 bases between them. The CDR3 length is 15 residues. The CDR3 loop is CASSFGGRNTGELFF. Here the CDR3 DNA reads TGTGCCAGCAGTTTCGGCGGGCGGAACACCGGGGAGCTGTTTTTT.

This clonotype was observed once. V usage is TRBV7-2 and J usage is TRBJ2-7, with unresolved D. The germline V gene encodes CDR1 SGHTA and CDR2 FQGNSA. The CDR3 is 15 residues long. V dropped 1 base and J dropped 3 bases, with 13 bases sitting between them. The CDR3 here is CASSLEIARNYEQYF. CDR3 coding DNA: TGTGCCAGCAGCTTAGAGATAGCCAGAAACTACGAGCAGTACTTC.

This clonotype was seen at least ten times. J is TRBJ1-5 and V is TRBV20-1, with D possibly TRBD1 on 6 matching bases. Trimming removed 6 bases at V and 0 bases at J, with 15 bases between. Germline assignment: CDR1 DFQATT and CDR2 SNEGSKA (reference sequence). The CDR3 is made up of 15 amino acids. CDR3 amino acids: CSASRTADSNQPQHF. The DNA of the CDR3 is TGCAGTGCAAGTAGGACAGCTGATAGCAATCAGCCCCAGCATTTT.

This clonotype was counted ten times or more. This chain uses TRBV12-3 or TRBV12-4 with TRBJ1-6; D remains unclear. The CDR3 has 15 residues. V lost 5 bases and J lost 5, with 13 bases in between. The CDR3 here is CASSPGRTNNSPLHF. CDR3 nucleotides: TGTGCCAGCAGTCCCGGACGGACCAATAATTCACCCCTCCACTTT.

This chain links TRBV24-1 with TRBJ2-2; no clear D gene. The CDR3 totals 14 residues. Germline CDR1 is KGHDR and CDR2 is SFDVKD. The V gene lost 1 base and the J gene lost 1 base, with 3 bases spanning the gap. CDR3 amino acids: CATSDFLNTGELFF. DNA for the CDR3: TGTGCCACCAGTGATTTCCTGAACACCGGGGAGCTGTTTTTT.

The chain is built from TRBV10-3 and TRBJ1-3; 8 bases match TRBD1. CDR1 and CDR2 (germline): ENHRY, SYGVKD. J was trimmed by 0 bases and V by 5 bases; bases with no gene match: 15. The CDR3 consists of 19 residues. This CDR3 reads CAISPGQAGRFLSGNTIYF. CDR3 bases: TGTGCCATCAGTCCGGGACAGGCTGGCCGATTCCTCTCTGGAAACACCATATATTTT.

This clonotype appeared many times. The rearrangement links TRBV25-1 to TRBJ2-7, with unresolved D. The CDR3 totals 13 residues. Germline assignment: CDR1 MGHDK and CDR2 SYGVNS. V was shortened by 4 bases and J by 1 base, with 8 bases between the two germline ends. In DNA form, the CDR3 reads TGTGCCAGCAGTGGGGATTTTTCCTACGAGCAGTACTTC. Translating gives CASSGDFSYEQYF.

This clonotype showed up many times. V and J are TRBV20-1 and TRBJ2-1; 15 bases agree with TRBD2. The CDR3 is made up of 16 amino acids. Germline V lookup: CDR1 DFQATT, CDR2 SNEGSKA (reference sequence). V was pared by 5 bases and J by 5 bases, with 7 bases of the junction left unmatched. The CDR3 sequence is CSAGTSGRWRDNEQFF. CDR3 nucleotide sequence: TGCAGTGCTGGGACTAGCGGGAGGTGGCGCGACAATGAGCAGTTCTTC.

This clonotype has a count of ten or more. The rearrangement uses TRBV7-2 and TRBJ2-1, with TRBD2 matching over 12 bases. V was pared by 2 bases and J by 5 bases, with 7 bases of the junction left unmatched. Germline loops: CDR1 SGHTA, CDR2 FQGNSA. The CDR3 is made up of 17 amino acids. The CDR3 loop is CASSLRWGLAGNNEQFF. Written as DNA, the CDR3 is TGTGCCAGCAGCTTAAGATGGGGACTAGCGGGTAACAATGAGCAGTTCTTC.

This clonotype was found many times. The CDR3 coding sequence is TGTGCCAGCAGCACTCTCCGGACAGAGCAAAACACTGAAGCTTTCTTT. Protein sequence: CASSTLRTEQNTEAFF. This chain connects TRBV7-9 to TRBJ1-1; tentatively, D is TRBD1 (6 bases). The CDR3 has 16 residues. Germline loops: CDR1 SEHNR, CDR2 FQNEAQ (reference sequence). Trimming took off 5 bases at V and 2 bases at J, with 18 bases between the two ends.

There are many counts of this clonotype. The chain combines TRBV28 with TRBJ1-5, with D possibly being TRBD1 (6 bases). The CDR3 is 15 amino acids. Trimming removed 5 bases at V and 2 bases at J, with 13 bases between. Germline V gene data show CDR1 as MDHEN and CDR2 as SYDVKM. CDR3 DNA sequence: TGTGCCAGCAGTCCCTCGACAGGAGGCAATCAGCCCCAGCATTTT. This sequence encodes CASSPSTGGNQPQHF.